This T cell receptor (beta chain) was captured in a study of cytomegalovirus exposure and HLA in healthy donors. Whole-study context: Most donors, roughly 82% of approximately 400 genotyped, fell in the Caucasian-associated ancestry cluster.

The PCR ran on 60 Vbeta and 13 Jbeta primers. The data were produced by immunoSEQ multiplex PCR, yet TCRdb's version contains in-frame clones alone and is incomplete. Of roughly 100,000 clones detected, 75% appear once; the ten largest clones hold 1% to 1.5%. The clonotype was recovered from a man aged 35 to 55 in good health and CMV-seronegative. What was sequenced was PBMCs.

The CDR3 bases are TGTGCCAGCTCAATGACCACAGGGGGTTATCACGAGCAGTACTTC. This codes for CASSMTTGGYHEQYF. The V call is TRBV6-5, the J call TRBJ2-7, with 8 bases identical to TRBD1. The J segment lost 5 bases and the V segment lost 8 bases, leaving 14 bases of the junction unmatched. From germline, CDR1 is MNHEY and CDR2 SVGAGI. The CDR3 has 15 residues.